This T cell receptor (beta chain) was observed in a study of CD8 T cells in ankylosing spondylitis. General study findings and limits: Researchers report that disease-linked clones proved CD8+ and relatively rare in peripheral blood. Ankylosing spondylitis blood seemed to carry a telltale TCR beta motif made of seven or eight highly homologous variants.

Using quantitative 5'-RACE with molecular barcodes, the authors made TCR beta libraries. One entry per CDR3 protein, called by TCRdb with MiXCR from the 5' RACE reads. The sample contains 300,000 to 400,000 distinct CDR3 sequences, roughly 20% of which appear only once. About this clonotype: Antigen: not known.

The trim removed 4 bases at V and 8 bases at J, leaving 15 bases unmatched. This CDR3 region has 17 residues. Germline CDR1 is SGDLS and CDR2 is YYNGEE. The specimen sequenced was blood, either unsorted or a sorted T cell fraction (not recorded which). The source is a male donor with ankylosing spondylitis or in good health (not recorded which). V and J are TRBV9 and TRBJ2-1; TRBD2 aligns across 10 bases. This CDR3 reads CASSSRIERGGGDEQFF. CDR3 coding DNA: TGTGCCAGCAGCTCCCGTATTGAGCGGGGGGGCGGGGATGAGCAGTTCTTC.